A selection of T cell receptor beta chains follows, all from one sample in a study of cytomegalovirus exposure and HLA in healthy donors. The method was immunoSEQ multiplex PCR; TCRdb's version includes in-frame clones alone and lacks a portion of them. Among about 150,000 clones, around 79% were seen once, and the ten largest hold approximately 3%. Sequencing was performed on PBMCs. Source of these receptors: a woman aged 40 to 50 in good health and CMV-seronegative. The CDR3 runs from the conserved cysteine through the conserved F or W. The order of the fields is J gene, D gene, clone size, V gene, CDR3 DNA, CDR3 protein. A D gene is named only where the DNA matches it firmly. Not every row has a clone size; where given, it reads once, few, many or a size class.

TRBJ1-5,.,few,TRBV6-6,TGTGCCAGCAGAAAAGAGGACAGATTCAATCAGCCCCAGCATTTT,CASRKEDRFNQPQHF
TRBJ1-5,TRBD1,.,TRBV27,TGTGCCAGCAGTTCGGGGACAGGTGGGAATCAGCCCCAGCATTTT,CASSSGTGGNQPQHF
TRBJ2-7,.,.,TRBV27,TGTGCCAGCAGCATCGCGGGGAACAACTACGAGCAGTACTTC,CASSIAGNNYEQYF
TRBJ1-1,.,.,TRBV20-1,TGCAGTGCTAGTGGCGGAGCTGAAGCTTTCTTT,CSASGGAEAFF
TRBJ1-4,.,.,TRBV5-4,TGTGCCAGCAGCTTGGGGGGGGGCGGGACACGGACAGAAAAACTGTTTTTT,CASSLGGGGTRTEKLFF
TRBJ1-1,TRBD1,.,TRBV6-6,TGTGCCAGCAGTCGACAGGGGGGTAGCTTAAACACTGAAGCTTTCTTT,CASSRQGGSLNTEAFF
TRBJ1-1,.,.,TRBV5-1,TGCGCCAGCAGCGGGTCAGGGGATGGCACTGAAGCTTTCTTT,CASSGSGDGTEAFF
TRBJ1-2,.,.,TRBV5-1,TGCGCCAGCAGCAGCACACTTGGGGCGACTGGCTACACCTTC,CASSSTLGATGYTF
TRBJ2-2,TRBD2,once,TRBV10-1,TGCGCCAGCAGTGAGTCGAGGGCTAGCGGGGGTGACACCGGGGAGCTGTTTTTT,CASSESRASGGDTGELFF
TRBJ1-4,.,.,TRBV7-9,TGTGCCAGCAGCCAACAGGGTGGGAATGAAAAACTGTTTTTT,CASSQQGGNEKLFF
TRBJ2-3,TRBD2,.,TRBV19,TGTGCCAGTATCGGCGGGGGGGTCCGGAGAGATACGCAGTATTTT,CASIGGGVRRDTQYF
TRBJ2-1,TRBD2,.,TRBV10-3,TGTGCCATCAGCCAGGTAGCGGGGCTTAACAATGAGCAGTTCTTC,CAISQVAGLNNEQFF
TRBJ2-3,TRBD1,.,TRBV11-2,TGTGCCAGCAGCTTAGGAGTACAGGGGGCAACAGATACGCAGTATTTT,CASSLGVQGATDTQYF
TRBJ1-1,.,.,TRBV28,TGTGCCAGCAGTTTGGCGGGGTTCGCTGAAGCTTTCTTT,CASSLAGFAEAFF
TRBJ2-2,.,.,TRBV14,TGTGCCAGCAGCCATCACTCAGGGCCCTACACCGGGGAGCTGTTTTTT,CASSHHSGPYTGELFF
TRBJ1-1,TRBD1,once,TRBV5-4,TGTGCCAGCAGCTTGGCCGGGACAGGTGGTATTGAAGCTTTCTTT,CASSLAGTGGIEAFF
TRBJ2-5,.,.,TRBV5-1,TGCGCCAGCAGTCAGGATACAGGCCAAGAGACCCAGTACTTC,CASSQDTGQETQYF
TRBJ2-7,.,.,TRBV5-1,TGCGCCAGCAGCATAGCAAGTCCCTACGAGCAGTACTTC,CASSIASPYEQYF
TRBJ2-3,TRBD1,.,TRBV6-5,TGTGCCAGCAGTACCCGACAGGGAGCAGATACGCAGTATTTT,CASSTRQGADTQYF
TRBJ2-1,.,once,TRBV6-5,TGTGCCAGCAGTTACGAGTTCTACAATGAGCAGTTCTTC,CASSYEFYNEQFF
TRBJ2-1,TRBD2,.,TRBV5-1,TGCGCCAGCAGCTTACTAGCGGGGGGGAGGGAGCAGTTCTTC,CASSLLAGGREQFF
TRBJ2-7,.,.,TRBV11-2,TGTGCCAGCAGCTCTGGGGGGGAAGGGGGGCAGTACTTC,CASSSGGEGGQYF
TRBJ1-1,.,.,TRBV7-9,TGTGCCAGCAGCCCGGGGGGGGGCAGAAGGAACACTGAAGCTTTCTTT,CASSPGGGRRNTEAFF
TRBJ1-6,.,.,TRBV5-6,TGTGCCAGCAGGGGGGCAGTAGGTTCACCCCTCCACTTT,CASRGAVGSPLHF
TRBJ1-4,.,.,TRBV6-5,TGTGCCAGCAGAAGCAGACAGAATAATGAAAAACTGTTTTTT,CASRSRQNNEKLFF
TRBJ2-7,TRBD1,.,TRBV5-4,TGTGCCAGCAGCTTGCAAGGACAGGGTTTCTACGAGCAGTACTTC,CASSLQGQGFYEQYF
TRBJ2-3,TRBD2,.,TRBV9,TGTGCCAGCAGGCCCGCCTTGGGGAGCGGGGGGGCTCAAGATACGCAGTATTTT,CASRPALGSGGAQDTQYF
TRBJ2-1,TRBD1,.,TRBV4-1,TGCGCCAGCAGCCAACGGACAGGGGGTTACAATGAGCAGTTCTTC,CASSQRTGGYNEQFF
TRBJ1-1,TRBD1,.,TRBV27,TGTGCCAGCAGTCCCGCGACAGGGGTGAACACTGAAGCTTTCTTC,CASSPATGVNTEAFF
TRBJ2-5,TRBD2,.,TRBV7-9,TGTGCCAGCAGCATTCTACTAGCGGGGGGGCCGGAGACCCAGTACTTC,CASSILLAGGPETQYF
TRBJ2-1,TRBD2,.,TRBV4-2,TGTGCCAGCAGCTTTCGGGGGGGGTTCTCCTACAATGAGCAGTTCTTC,CASSFRGGFSYNEQFF
TRBJ1-2,.,.,TRBV7-9,TGTGCCAGCAGCTTACGGGATTTCTATGGCTACACCTTC,CASSLRDFYGYTF
TRBJ1-6,.,.,TRBV10-3,TGTGCCATCAGTGAGAATAACAGTAATTCACCCCTCCACTTT,CAISENNSNSPLHF
TRBJ1-1,TRBD1,.,TRBV28,TGTGCCAGCAGTCAATACAGGGGGCAACCGAACACTGAAGCTTTCTTT,CASSQYRGQPNTEAFF
TRBJ2-7,.,few,TRBV5-1,TGCGCCAGCAGCTTGTGGTCGTCAGGGGGGACCTACGAGCAGTACTTC,CASSLWSSGGTYEQYF
TRBJ1-2,TRBD1,large,TRBV5-4,TGTGCCAGCAGCCCGGGACAGAACTATGGCTACACCTTC,CASSPGQNYGYTF
TRBJ2-2,.,once,TRBV5-1,TGCGCCAGCAGCTTGGGCAGTTCGAACACCGGGGAGCTGTTTTTT,CASSLGSSNTGELFF
TRBJ2-2,.,.,TRBV7-8,TGTGCCAGCAGACCTGGGTTAAGGAGGGGCACGAACACCGGGGAGCTGTTTTTT,CASRPGLRRGTNTGELFF
TRBJ2-2,.,.,TRBV2,TGTGCCAAGGGCCCACAGGGTCGTAACACCGGGGAGCTGTTTTTT,CAKGPQGRNTGELFF
TRBJ1-4,.,.,TRBV5-1,TGCGCCAGCAGCTTGGAGGGAGGGACAACTAATGAAAAACTGTTTTTT,CASSLEGGTTNEKLFF
TRBJ2-5,TRBD1,.,TRBV6-5,TGTGCCAGCAAGGGGGCTCTCGGGGCAGAGACCCAGTACTTC,CASKGALGAETQYF
TRBJ1-5,.,.,TRBV7-2,TGTGCCAGCAGCTTAGTCGGGTTAGGGGGTAGCAATCAGCCCCAGCATTTT,CASSLVGLGGSNQPQHF
TRBJ2-3,.,.,TRBV2,TGTGCCAGCAGTGAGGCCACATCGACAGATACGCAGTATTTT,CASSEATSTDTQYF
TRBJ2-3,TRBD2,.,TRBV7-2,TGTGCCAGCAGATTGATAGCGGGGCAATCGGATACGCAGTATTTT,CASRLIAGQSDTQYF